The sequence of this TCR beta chain was determined in a study of T-cell memory formation after mild COVID-19 (dated by TCRdb to 2020 to 2023). Turning to the overall study: Most TCR sequence clusters were specific to one of the two donors. Longitudinal TCRalpha and TCRbeta repertoire sequencing tracked T-cell clones expanding and contracting after mild COVID-19 in a couple of donors. The cohort was made up of two young adult volunteers, one female and one male, who were previously healthy. Broad study findings and their caveats: Contracting CD4+ clones turned up mainly in the CM and EM memory subsets, whereas EMRA was where CD8+ clones were enriched. SARS-CoV-2 specificity of the second-wave clones peaking on day 37 was not confirmed. Some responding clones were detected in pre-infection memory, which suggested that pre-existing cross-reactive memory T cells had joined the SARS-CoV-2 response. Only a couple of mild cases were covered in the study, and larger cohorts including severe cases with pre-infection samples were considered necessary. Clones contracting from day 15 to 85 had balanced CD4/CD8 phenotypes, while a second wave expanding from day 15 to 37 was biased towards CD4+.

TCRdb records Illumina NovaSeq 6000 as the sequencer. TCRalpha and TCRbeta cDNA libraries were constructed by 5'RACE with constant-segment primers, with sample barcodes and unique molecular identifiers being introduced. Trizol reagent was used to extract RNA from every sample. Amplification of the libraries took two PCR steps, and the second step added a second sample barcode plus Illumina TruSeq adapters. Libraries were sequenced on an Illumina NovaSeq with 2 x 150 bp paired-end reads. As for how the authors treated the data: Demultiplexing of reads and collapsing into UMI-guided consensus sequences were performed with migec v1.2.7. With mixcr v2.1.11, UMI consensuses were aligned to TRA and TRB V and J templates and assembled into clonotypes. Clonotypes were classified as expanded or contracted when called significant by both edgeR and NoisET, with noise models trained on biological replicates. For edgeR calls, a false discovery rate-adjusted p below 0.01 and a log2 fold-change threshold of 1 were applied. PCA with hierarchical clustering of max-normalized trajectories of the 1000 most abundant clonotypes was used as exploratory dynamics analysis. The CD4 or CD8 phenotype of responding clones was assigned using the separately sequenced CD4+ and CD8+ repertoires. The public reads were quality trimmed at Q25 with fastp and then assembled into clones with MiXCR by TCRdb, keeping productive beta chains. Every CDR3 protein is listed once, alongside the most common genes and DNA of its rows. The V and J calls were not made by the authors but by TCRdb's processing. Present in this sample are fewer than 200,000 distinct CDR3 sequences, 13% of which were seen just once. The top ten clones comprise 3% to 4% of the sample.

Trimming removed 0 bases from V and 9 bases from J, leaving 18 bases between the germline ends. CDR3 length: 15 amino acids, cysteine to phenylalanine. The entry retains the CDR3 DNA only, 45 bases that are in frame from base 1. The germline V gene provides CDR1 LGHNA and CDR2 YNFKEQ. A few counts support this clonotype. The target of this receptor is not known. There are no base qualities to consult, and no much larger clone falls within one base. Ficoll-Paque density gradient centrifugation was used to isolate PBMCs. The TCR was taken from a man aged 18 to 29 who had mild COVID-19 (a few samples of this study predate the infection). The sample titles of this study are shuffled in the database, so cell type and time point are left out; the donor was told from shared clones. Recombination connected TRBV4-2 to TRBJ2-7; a weak D assignment points to TRBD2 (6 bases agree). Sequencing was performed on PBMCs or a T cell subset sorted from them (not recorded which). The CDR3 protein sequence reads: CASSQDEVTRRGQYF. At the DNA level, the sequence is TGTGCCAGCAGCCAAGATGAAGTGACCCGGAGGGGGCAGTACTTC.